Shown below are 31 T cell receptor beta chains from a single sample sequenced in a study of blood T cell repertoires in COVID-19. Sequenced by immunoSEQ multiplex PCR; TCRdb stores in-frame clones only, minus some. This table holds 200,000 to 300,000 clones, 85% to 90% found once. Sample: peripheral blood. The receptor source for this set is a woman between 40 and 55 years old with acute or convalescent COVID-19.

As to this clone: Distinct nucleotide sequences in the sample also encode this CDR3. V is TRBV30 and J is TRBJ1-1; the D is unclear. Trimming shortened V by 0 bases and J by 4 bases, and 9 bases separated the two germline ends. In germline, CDR1 is GTSNPN, CDR2 SVGIG (reference sequence). The CDR3 loop spans 13 amino acids. CDR3 region: CAWSVLGGTEAFF. CDR3 DNA: TGTGCCTGGAGTGTACTGGGAGGCACTGAAGCTTTCTTT.

The chain is built from TRBV2 and TRBJ2-2, with 7 nucleotides matching TRBD2. The ends lost 4 bases at V and 2 bases at J; junction bases unmatched: 1. Germline CDR1 reads SNHLY; CDR2 reads FYNNEI. This CDR3 is 14 amino acids long. In nucleotides, the CDR3 is TGTGCCAGCAGTGGACTAGCTAACACCGGGGAGCTGTTTTTT. Its translation is CASSGLANTGELFF. The full variable domain, rest sourced from reference TRBV2 and TRBJ2-2, is EPEVTQTPSHQVTQMGQEVILRCVPISNHLYFYWYRQILGQKVEFLVSFYNNEISEKSEIFDDQFSVERPDGSNFTLKIRSTKLEDSAMYFCASSGLANTGELFFGEGSRLTVL.

The chain employs TRBV7-2 and TRBJ1-4; the D gene is possibly TRBD1 (6 bases). V was trimmed by 5 bases and J by 0 bases, leaving 10 bases between them. CDR3 size: 15 residues. CDR1 and CDR2 from the germline V gene are SGHTA and FQGNSA. CDR3: CASSVQGATNEKLFF. CDR3 in DNA: TGTGCCAGCAGCGTACAGGGTGCAACTAATGAAAAACTGTTTTTT.

This rearrangement joins TRBV12-3 or TRBV12-4 to TRBJ1-1; D remains ambiguous. The CDR3 has 13 amino acids. Trimming removed 5 bases from V and 0 bases from J, with 7 bases in between. CDR3 nucleotide sequence: TGTGCCAGCAGTCCTCAGATGAACACTGAAGCTTTCTTT. It yields the protein CASSPQMNTEAFF.

The chain links TRBV7-2 to TRBJ1-3; D is unresolved. The CDR3 loop spans 16 amino acids. In germline, CDR1 is SGHTA, CDR2 FQGNSA. V lost 4 bases, J lost 0 bases, and 13 bases lay in between. The CDR3 DNA follows: TGTGCCAGCAGCTCCTGGGGAGGGAACTCTGGAAACACCATATATTTT. Translated, it gives CASSSWGGNSGNTIYF.

For the CDR3, the DNA is TGTGCCAGCACCCTGACAGGATTTAGCAATCAGCCCCAGCATTTT. Translated, it gives CASTLTGFSNQPQHF. The gene calls are TRBV5-5 and TRBJ1-5; possible D gene TRBD1, 6 bases. Trimming stripped 6 bases from V and 0 bases from J, with 13 bases between. Germline-derived CDR1 and CDR2 are SGHKS and YYEKEE (reference sequence). CDR3 length: 15 residues.

The CDR3 protein is CASSPKGAGELFF. The CDR3 DNA follows: TGTGCCAGCAGTCCCAAGGGGGCCGGGGAGCTGTTTTTT. This chain uses TRBV6-6 with TRBJ2-2, with a tentative D call TRBD1 (6 bases). Germline V gene data show CDR1 as MNHNY and CDR2 as SVGAGI (reference sequence). The CDR3 consists of 13 residues. Trimming cost V 5 bases and J 6 bases, with 10 bases left between them.

This sequence joins TRBV25-1 and TRBJ2-1; D is perhaps TRBD2 (6 bases). Per the germline V gene, CDR1 is MGHDK and CDR2 is SYGVNS. The CDR3 extends over 15 amino acids. V was clipped by 3 bases and J by 4 bases, with 13 bases between them. The CDR3 here is CASSDHGSLYNEQFF. The CDR3, as DNA: TGTGCCAGCAGTGATCACGGGAGTTTGTACAATGAGCAGTTCTTC.

The sample holds one count of this clone. The genes are TRBV15 and TRBJ2-4; weak D call: TRBD2 (7 bases). The germline V and J ends were trimmed by 3 bases and 4 bases, with 25 bases remaining between them. Germline assignment: CDR1 LNHNV and CDR2 YYDKDF (reference sequence). The CDR3 totals 19 residues. CDR3 sequence: CATSRSSWGGPGQKNIQYF. CDR3 DNA: TGTGCCACCAGCAGGTCCTCGTGGGGGGGCCCGGGACAAAAAAACATTCAGTACTTC.

The chain joins TRBV15 to TRBJ2-7; 7 bases are a match to TRBD1. The germline V gene encodes CDR1 LNHNV and CDR2 YYDKDF (reference sequence). With 0 bases clipped from V and 12 bases from J, the junction kept 5 bases outside the gene matches. The CDR3 totals 12 residues. The CDR3: CATSRDTGAVYV. CDR3 DNA sequence: TGTGCCACCAGCAGAGACACAGGGGCGGTGTACGTC.

V gene TRBV5-6 combines with J gene TRBJ1-3; weak D call: TRBD1 (5 bases). The CDR3 is made up of 19 amino acids. Trimming shortened V by 0 bases and J by 0 bases, and 19 bases separated the two germline ends. Germline-derived CDR1 and CDR2 are SGHDT and YYEEEE. Written as DNA, the CDR3 is TGTGCCAGCAGCTTGGCATACCTCATTTCGACAGCCTCTGGAAACACCATATATTTT. It translates to CASSLAYLISTASGNTIYF.

The chain joins TRBV12-3 or TRBV12-4 to TRBJ1-2; D uncertain. V was trimmed by 2 bases and J by 4 bases, leaving 5 bases between them. The CDR3 covers 12 residues. This chain's CDR3 is CASSLQLYGYTF. The DNA of the CDR3 is TGTGCCAGCAGTTTACAACTCTATGGCTACACCTTC.

This clone has just a few counts. The chain recombines TRBV19 with TRBJ2-5; 7 bases match TRBD1. Losses at the gene ends were 3 bases for V and 2 bases for J; bases not matched to a gene: 3. The CDR3 totals 14 residues. Germline loops: CDR1 LNHDA, CDR2 SQIVND (reference sequence). The CDR3 region is CASSISRGQETQYF. For the CDR3, the DNA is TGTGCCAGTAGTATCTCCAGGGGGCAAGAGACCCAGTACTTC.

The chain uses TRBV5-8 and TRBJ1-2; D possibly corresponds to TRBD1 (6 bases). The CDR3 extends over 15 amino acids. The germline V and J ends were trimmed by 2 bases and 6 bases, with 17 bases remaining between them. The germline gives CDR1 SGHTS, CDR2 YDEGEE. CDR3 coding DNA: TGTGCCAGCAGCTTTCGCCGGGGGGCTTATGATGGCTACACCTTC. The encoded protein is CASSFRRGAYDGYTF.

The chain carries TRBV11-3 and TRBJ2-3, with TRBD2 identical over 8 bases. The J segment lost 1 base and the V segment lost 6 bases, leaving 6 bases of the junction unmatched. The length of the CDR3 is 15 residues. Germline-derived CDR1 and CDR2 are SGHNT and YENEEA. CDR3 nucleotide sequence: TGTGCCAGCAGTTCAGGCGGGGGGCGCACAGATACGCAGTATTTT. Its translation: CASSSGGGRTDTQYF.

V usage is TRBV5-6 and J usage is TRBJ1-6; no definite D call. This CDR3 has 18 amino acids. Looked up from germline, CDR1 is SGHDT and CDR2 is YYEEEE. Trimming removed 1 base at V and 0 bases at J, with 14 bases between. The CDR3 DNA sequence: TGTGCCAGCAGCTTGTCCCCGAGGGTTAGCTCCTATAATTCACCCCTCCACTTT. Its protein is CASSLSPRVSSYNSPLHF. Full variable domain (outside the CDR3, taken from reference TRBV5-6 and TRBJ1-6): DAGVTQSPTHLIKTRGQQVTLRCSPKSGHDTVSWYQQALGQGPQFIFQYYEEEERQRGNFPDRFSGHQFPNYSSELNVNALLLGDSALYLCASSLSPRVSSYNSPLHFGNGTRLTVT.

The chain combines TRBV7-2 with TRBJ1-2, with TRBD1 as a possible D gene (5 bases). The CDR3 has 13 residues. With 4 bases removed from V and 8 bases from J, the gap between germline ends came to 14 bases. CDR1 and CDR2 (germline): SGHTA, FQGNSA. The CDR3 nucleotides read TGTGCCAGCAGCTCCGTGGGGGGGTTCGGCTACACCTTC. This translates into CASSSVGGFGYTF.

V is TRBV12-5 and J is TRBJ1-6; 7 bases map to TRBD1. The CDR3 covers 18 residues. The germline V gene encodes CDR1 LGHNT and CDR2 FRNRAP. V trimming: 1 base; J trimming: 0 bases; junction bases outside the gene matches: 6. The CDR3 loop is CASGLATWDSSYNSPLHF. DNA for the CDR3: TGTGCTAGTGGTTTGGCCACGTGGGACAGCTCCTATAATTCACCCCTCCACTTT.

V usage is TRBV11-2 and J usage is TRBJ2-2, with D possibly being TRBD1 (6 bases). The CDR3 covers 14 residues. Trimming removed 4 bases from V and 1 base from J, with 7 bases in between. Germline loops: CDR1 SGHAT, CDR2 FQNNGV. CDR3: CASSSGQNTGELFF. The DNA of the CDR3 is TGTGCCAGCAGCTCGGGACAGAACACCGGGGAGCTGTTTTTT.

This clone was detected once. The gene calls are TRBV29-1 and TRBJ1-1; 8 nucleotides align to TRBD1. Germline CDR1 reads SQVTM; CDR2 reads ANQGSEA. The CDR3 has 12 residues. With 8 bases clipped from V and 3 bases from J, the junction kept 5 bases outside the gene matches. The CDR3 region is CSFGQGHTEAFF. Written as DNA, the CDR3 is TGCAGCTTCGGACAGGGACACACTGAAGCTTTCTTT.

The sample holds a few counts of this clone. The chain combines TRBV19 with TRBJ1-5; D remains unclear. This CDR3 is 16 amino acids long. Deletions cut 2 bases from V and 0 bases from J, with 11 bases between. Germline values: CDR1 LNHDA, CDR2 SQIVND (reference sequence). CDR3 DNA sequence: TGTGCCAGTAGTATAAGTGCGGCCGGTAGCAATCAGCCCCAGCATTTT. Translated, it gives CASSISAAGSNQPQHF. Using reference TRBV19 and TRBJ1-5 for the parts outside the CDR3, the full variable domain is DGGITQSPKYLFRKEGQNVTLSCEQNLNHDAMYWYRQDPGQGLRLIYYSQIVNDFQKGDIAEGYSVSREKKESFPLTVTSAQKNPTAFYLCASSISAAGSNQPQHFGDGTRLSIL.

The chain is built from TRBV14 and TRBJ2-7; a weak D match, TRBD2 (6 bases). This CDR3 has 14 amino acids. Germline CDR1 SGHDN, CDR2 FVKESK. Trimming left V 1 base short and J 1 base short, with 8 bases between. CDR3 in DNA: TGTGCCAGCAGCCAAGGTGGGGGGTCCTACGAGCAGTACGTC. Translated: CASSQGGGSYEQYV.

The rearrangement joins TRBV9 to TRBJ1-2; no clear D gene. The CDR3 totals 15 residues. Germline CDR1 and CDR2: SGDLS and YYNGEE. Trimming shortened V by 0 bases and J by 0 bases, and 9 bases separated the two germline ends. DNA for the CDR3: TGTGCCAGCAGCGTAGGTCTAAGTACTAACTATGGCTACACCTTC. Its protein is CASSVGLSTNYGYTF.

The chain couples TRBV4-1 to TRBJ2-4; no clear D. CDR1 and CDR2 (germline): MGHRA, YSYEKL. CDR3 length: 13 residues. Trimming removed 0 bases at V and 7 bases at J, with 7 bases between. CDR3: CASSQEMRNIQYF. For the CDR3, the DNA is TGCGCCAGCAGCCAAGAGATGCGGAACATTCAGTACTTC.

CDR3 region: CAWSHDRGTGNTIYF. The DNA of the CDR3 is TGTGCCTGGAGTCATGACAGGGGAACTGGAAACACCATATATTTT. The rearrangement uses TRBV30 and TRBJ1-3, with 8 bases that match TRBD1. There are 15 residues in the CDR3. The trim removed 2 bases at V and 2 bases at J, leaving 5 bases unmatched. Germline loops: CDR1 GTSNPN, CDR2 SVGIG (reference sequence). Combining the CDR3 with reference TRBV30 and TRBJ1-3 gives the whole variable domain SQTIHQWPATLVQPVGSPLSLECTVEGTSNPNLYWYRQAAGRGLQLLFYSVGIGQISSEVPQNLSASRPQDRQFILSSKKLLLSDSGFYLCAWSHDRGTGNTIYFGEGSWLTVV.

The gene calls are TRBV21-1 and TRBJ1-2; TRBD1 is the table's D call and was not checked against the DNA. TRBV21-1 has pseudogene status. This CDR3 region has 18 residues. CDR3 residues: CASSRSGTGASNSYGYTF. In DNA, the CDR3 is TGTGCCAGCAGCAGGTCCGGGACAGGGGCCAGTAACTCCTATGGCTACACCTTC.

V usage is TRBV7-8 and J usage is TRBJ1-2; D is perhaps TRBD1 (5 bases). CDR1 is SGHVS, CDR2 FQNEAQ, per germline. V was trimmed by 6 bases and J by 7 bases, leaving 15 bases between them. The CDR3 runs 13 residues. The CDR3 is CASSLGGAGGYTF. CDR3 nucleotides: TGTGCCAGCAGTCTGGGAGGGGCGGGTGGCTACACCTTC.

The rearrangement joins TRBV10-2 to TRBJ2-1, with 8 bases matching TRBD1. The CDR3 contains 13 residues. The germline V gene encodes CDR1 WSHSY and CDR2 SAAADI. Germline trimming cut 4 bases from V and 8 bases from J; bases unmatched to any gene: 4. DNA of the CDR3: TGCGCCAGCAGTGGGGAGACAGGGGATGAGCAGTTCTTC. Protein sequence: CASSGETGDEQFF.

V is TRBV5-4 and J is TRBJ1-1; 10 bases map to TRBD1. This CDR3 contains 15 residues. Unmatched junction bases numbered 5, after V lost 4 bases and J lost 2 bases. CDR1 is SGHNT, CDR2 YYREEE, per germline (reference sequence). The CDR3: CASSMTGGSNTEAFF. The DNA of the CDR3 is TGTGCCAGCAGCATGACAGGGGGCTCAAACACTGAAGCTTTCTTT. Supplemented by reference TRBV5-4 and TRBJ1-1, the full variable domain reads ETGVTQSPTHLIKTRGQQVTLRCSSQSGHNTVSWYQQALGQGPQFIFQYYREEENGRGNFPPRFSGLQFPNYSSELNVNALELDDSALYLCASSMTGGSNTEAFFGQGTRLTVV.

The J gene is TRBJ1-2, the V gene TRBV19, with 9 bases matching TRBD1. After removal of 5 bases from V and 1 base from J, the junction contained 8 bases not matched to a gene. The germline gives CDR1 LNHDA, CDR2 SQIVND (reference sequence). The CDR3 totals 16 residues. The chain's CDR3 is CASSPKDRGNNYGYTF. The CDR3 DNA is TGTGCCAGTAGTCCTAAGGACAGGGGTAATAACTATGGCTACACCTTC.

The chain links TRBV25-1 to TRBJ2-1; 7 nucleotides match TRBD1. J was trimmed by 7 bases and V by 2 bases; bases with no gene match: 11. Per the germline V gene, CDR1 is MGHDK and CDR2 is SYGVNS. The CDR3 is 16 amino acids. CDR3 bases: TGTGCCAGCAGTGAAGCAGACAGGGTATCGTGGAATGAGCAGTTCTTC. Protein product: CASSEADRVSWNEQFF. Complete variable domain (other parts from reference TRBV25-1 and TRBJ2-1): EADIYQTPRYLVIGTGKKITLECSQTMGHDKMYWYQQDPGMELHLIHYSYGVNSTEKGDLSSESTVSRIRTEHFPLTLESARPSHTSQYLCASSEADRVSWNEQFFGPGTRLTVL.